This is a list of T cell receptor beta chains from one sample in a study of T cells after somatic rescue of genetic block. Assay used: immunoSEQ multiplex PCR; TCRdb lists only in-frame clones, some missing. The data show about 88,000 clones, over 80% seen once. What was sequenced was peripheral blood mononuclear cells (PBMCs). The receptors were sampled from a woman aged 18-29 years. Both conserved end residues are part of each CDR3. The D gene is left open where the match is weak. Clone size is shown for a subset of rows, as once, few, many or a class of expanded clone.

>TRBJ1-5|-|-|TRBV27
TGTGCCAGCAGTTCCCGTGGCAATCAGCCCCAGCATTTT
CASSSRGNQPQHF
>TRBJ2-3|-|-|TRBV7-2
TGTGCCAGCAGCTTACAGCGGCACGGAGATACGCAGTATTTT
CASSLQRHGDTQYF
>TRBJ1-5|TRBD1|-|TRBV5-4
TGTGCCAGCAGCTTGGGACAGGGGATGGGGCCCCAGCATTTT
CASSLGQGMGPQHF
>TRBJ2-1|TRBD2|-|TRBV9
TGTGCCAGCAGCGTATTTGCGGGAGAGTACAATGAGCAGTTCTTC
CASSVFAGEYNEQFF
>TRBJ1-1|-|-|TRBV29-1
TGCAGCGCGAGGCGGCTGGGGCCCACTGAAGCTTTCTTT
CSARRLGPTEAFF
>TRBJ2-7|-|-|TRBV29-1
TGCAGCGTTGAAGTTTTAGGGGACACGAATGTCTACGAGCAGTACTTC
CSVEVLGDTNVYEQYF
>TRBJ1-2|TRBD1|-|TRBV28
TGTGCCAGCAGTTCAACACCGGGACAGAACTATGGCTACACCTTC
CASSSTPGQNYGYTF
>TRBJ2-3|TRBD2|-|TRBV29-1
TGCAGCGAAAGAATGGGACTAGCGGTCACAGATACGCAGTATTTT
CSERMGLAVTDTQYF
>TRBJ2-3|TRBD2|-|TRBV9
TGTGCCAGCAGCGGTACTAGCGGGTCAAGCACAGATACGCAGTATTTT
CASSGTSGSSTDTQYF
>TRBJ2-5|TRBD2|-|TRBV9
TGTGCCAGCAGCCTCCGCCCCGGGGGACTAGCGGATCCCCAAGAGACCCAGTACTTC
CASSLRPGGLADPQETQYF
>TRBJ2-1|TRBD2|-|TRBV7-7
TGTGCTAGCAGCCTGGGACTAGCGGGGGTATCCTACAATGAGCAGTTCTTC
CASSLGLAGVSYNEQFF
>TRBJ2-3|-|-|TRBV4-3
TGCGCCAGCAGCCAAGATCGGAAAGATACGCAGTATTTT
CASSQDRKDTQYF
>TRBJ2-1|TRBD2|-|TRBV6-4
TGTGCCAGCAGTGAAATAGCGGGAGTATCCAATGAGCAGTTCTTC
CASSEIAGVSNEQFF
>TRBJ2-1|-|-|TRBV7-3
TGTGCCAGCAGCTTATTCGGTCTAGCCAATGAGCAGTTCTTC
CASSLFGLANEQFF
>TRBJ2-7|-|-|TRBV9
TGTGCCAGCAGCTACGGGACTTTAGGCTACGAGCAGTACTTC
CASSYGTLGYEQYF
>TRBJ2-1|-|many|TRBV6-4
TGTGCCAGCAGTGACAGGGGCGAGGGAGAGCAGTTCTTC
CASSDRGEGEQFF
>TRBJ1-5|TRBD1|-|TRBV7-8
TGTGCCAGCAGCAGAGTAGGAGGGCAGGGGGGTCAGCCCCAGCATTTT
CASSRVGGQGGQPQHF
>TRBJ2-5|TRBD2|-|TRBV28
TGTGCCAGCAGTGGCCCGGGACTAGCGGGAGGGCCTGGGGAGACCCAGTACTTC
CASSGPGLAGGPGETQYF
>TRBJ2-3|-|-|TRBV5-4
TGTGCCAGCAGCGTACGATTCGACACAGATACGCAGTATTTT
CASSVRFDTDTQYF
>TRBJ2-6|TRBD1|-|TRBV7-9
TGTGCCAGCAGCCCCCGGACAGGCCCAGGGGCCAACGTCCTGACTTTC
CASSPRTGPGANVLTF
>TRBJ2-3|-|-|TRBV10-1
TGCGCCAGCAGTGACCACTATACAGATACGCAGTATTTT
CASSDHYTDTQYF
>TRBJ2-2|-|-|TRBV9
TGTGCCAGCAGCGTAGGGGCGGGAAACACCGGGGAGCTGTTTTTT
CASSVGAGNTGELFF
>TRBJ2-1|-|-|TRBV19
TGTGCCACCAGAGTGGGACCAGTCGCTGAGCAGTTCTTC
CATRVGPVAEQFF